These 28 T cell receptor beta chains were sequenced from one sample in a study of regulatory T cells in long-lasting Graves disease. Time point indicated: persistent/refractory GD, antithyroid drugs over 5 years with positive TRAb. From PBMCs, RNA was extracted and then used to make the TCR library. Construction of TCR beta libraries relied on iRepertoire HTBI primers and on Arm-PCR targeting CDR3 regions. TCRdb re-called the multiplex PCR reads through MiXCR, storing one row per CDR3 protein. Of some 430,000 distinct CDR3 sequences detected, approximately 21% appear once; the ten largest clones hold roughly 7.1%. Sequencing was performed on peripheral blood mononuclear cells (PBMCs), taken when the disease was refractory, from a patient treated with antithyroid drugs. Receptor source: a female donor with Graves disease.

The V and J genes are TRBV7-8 and TRBJ1-5; TRBD1 matches at 9 bases. Germline V CDR1 and CDR2: SGHVS, FQNEAQ. The CDR3 has 18 residues. V was pared by 5 bases and J by 6 bases, with 17 bases of the junction left unmatched. Written as DNA, the CDR3 is TGTGCCAGCAGCCTAACAGCAACGGGACAGGGAAGATCTCAGCCCCAGCATTTT. Its protein is CASSLTATGQGRSQPQHF.

J is TRBJ2-5 and V is TRBV4-1; TRBD2 matches at 10 bases. Germline-derived CDR1 and CDR2 are MGHRA and YSYEKL. The CDR3 length is 16 residues. J gave up 5 bases and V 4 bases, and 10 bases lay outside the gene matches. The CDR3 region is CASSPQPGLAWETQYF. DNA for the CDR3: TGCGCCAGCAGCCCTCAACCGGGACTAGCGTGGGAGACCCAGTACTTC.

This clonotype has just a few counts. CDR3 amino acids: CASSPGDRAVGYTF. The CDR3 nucleotides are TGTGCCAGCTCACCGGGGGACAGGGCCGTTGGCTACACCTTC. This chain links TRBV18 with TRBJ1-2; TRBD1 matches at 9 bases. J gave up 7 bases and V 3 bases, and 6 bases lay outside the gene matches. CDR1 and CDR2 (germline): KGHSH, LQKENI. CDR3 length: 14 amino acids.

This clonotype was found a few times. The genes are TRBV13 and TRBJ2-7; D possibly corresponds to TRBD1 (5 bases). V lost 2 bases and J 0 bases, leaving 11 bases between the germline ends. The CDR3 contains 15 residues. The germline V gene encodes CDR1 PRHDT and CDR2 FYEKMQ (reference sequence). CDR3 coding DNA: TGTGCCAGCAGCTTAAAAATAGGGGTCTCCTACGAGCAGTACTTC. It is translated as CASSLKIGVSYEQYF.

The sample holds many counts of this clonotype. This chain connects TRBV6-2 or TRBV6-3 to TRBJ1-5; D perhaps matches TRBD1 (6 bases). CDR1 MNHEY and CDR2 SVGEGT come from the germline V gene. Trimming removed 4 bases at V and 6 bases at J, with 16 bases between. The CDR3 is 15 residues long. CDR3 sequence: CASSSGQPFTQPQHF. CDR3 DNA: TGTGCCAGCAGTTCAGGACAGCCTTTTACTCAGCCCCAGCATTTT.

This chain joins TRBV5-1 and TRBJ2-7; 9 bases are shared with TRBD2. Trimming at V came to 2 bases and at J to 6 bases, leaving 6 bases not matched to a gene. Germline V gives CDR1 SGHRS, CDR2 YFSETQ. The CDR3 totals 14 residues. In DNA, the CDR3 is TGCGCCAGCAGCTTTTCTAGCGGGGACTCCGAGCAGTACTTC. It codes for CASSFSSGDSEQYF.

This clonotype came up a few times. The J gene is TRBJ2-7, the V gene TRBV11-2; D is perhaps TRBD2 (6 bases). The ends were cut back, 6 bases at V and 0 bases at J, with 15 bases in the middle. This CDR3 has 15 amino acids. Germline V CDR1 and CDR2: SGHAT, FQNNGV. The CDR3 DNA is TGTGCCAGCAGTTTGGGGGGTCCAAGCTCCTACGAGCAGTACTTC. It codes for CASSLGGPSSYEQYF.

The J gene is TRBJ2-5, the V gene TRBV12-3 or TRBV12-4; D remains unclear. The CDR3 spans 17 residues. Trimming took 6 bases from V and 2 from J, leaving 22 bases between them. In DNA form, the CDR3 reads TGTGCCAGCAGCCAAGATATTAGTCAGCCGATACAAGAGACCCAGTACTTC. It is translated as CASSQDISQPIQETQYF.

This clonotype was seen ten or more times. This chain connects TRBV12-3 or TRBV12-4 to TRBJ1-5; 8 bases are a match to TRBD1. The junction had 5 bases not matched to a gene; V was cut back by 3 bases and J by 4 bases. This CDR3 region has 15 residues. Here the CDR3 reads CASSFGTGGNQPQHF. The CDR3 DNA follows: TGTGCCAGCAGTTTTGGGACAGGTGGGAATCAGCCCCAGCATTTT.

The chain recombines TRBV11-2 with TRBJ2-6; D ambiguous. This CDR3 has 15 residues. The germline V gene has CDR1 SGHAT and CDR2 FQNNGV. V gave up 6 bases and J gave up 2 bases, with 11 bases separating them. CDR3 bases: TGTGCCAGCAGGGCAAGGATGACTGGGGCCAACGTCCTGACTTTC. It is translated as CASRARMTGANVLTF.

With respect to this clonotype: This may come from a read error, since a much larger clone is one base off. This chain joins TRBV27 and TRBJ2-5; 12 bases map to TRBD2. V shed 4 bases and J 5 bases; nucleotides not matched to a gene: 5. Germline CDR1 and CDR2: MNHEY and SMNVEV (reference sequence). This CDR3 region has 15 residues. For the CDR3, the DNA is TGTGCCAGCAGTTCAACCGGGACTAGCGGGGAGACCCAGTACTTC. This gives the protein CASSSTGTSGETQYF.

About this clonotype: One base away lies a much larger clone, so this may be a sequencing read error. The J gene is TRBJ2-7, the V gene TRBV12-3 or TRBV12-4; D gene unclear. The V end was cut by 5 bases, the J end by 9 bases, with 14 bases between. The CDR3 consists of 12 residues. In nucleotides, the CDR3 is TGTGCCAGCAGTCTTGCCCCCCCCGGGCAGTACTTC. Its protein product is CASSLAPPGQYF.

The rearrangement links TRBV5-5 to TRBJ2-7; TRBD1 or TRBD2 may be the D gene (7 bases each). CDR1 and CDR2 from the germline V gene are SGHKS and YYEKEE (reference sequence). The CDR3 is made up of 12 amino acids. V lost 3 bases to trimming and J lost 6 bases, with 10 bases between them. The CDR3 bases are TGTGCCAGCAGCTCAGGGGGGGTCGAGCAGTACTTC. It is translated as CASSSGGVEQYF.

This clonotype appeared many times. V usage is TRBV12-3 or TRBV12-4 and J usage is TRBJ2-7, with TRBD1 as a possible D gene (5 bases). The CDR3 consists of 13 residues. Trimming shortened V by 8 bases and J by 4 bases, and 15 bases separated the two germline ends. CDR3 amino acids: CASLRRAGYEQYF. The CDR3 bases are TGTGCCAGCCTTCGCAGGGCCGGGTACGAGCAGTACTTC.

This clonotype has a count of ten or more. V and J are TRBV20-1 and TRBJ2-7; 8 positions agree with TRBD2. With V trimmed by 6 bases and J by 5 bases, 12 bases remained unmatched. From germline, CDR1 is DFQATT and CDR2 SNEGSKA (reference sequence). The CDR3 runs to 14 residues. The CDR3 nucleotides read TGCAGTGCGCGGCTAGCGGGCACAACCAACGAGCAGTACTTC. This sequence encodes CSARLAGTTNEQYF.

This clonotype was recorded many times. V gene TRBV6-2 or TRBV6-3 combines with J gene TRBJ1-2; TRBD1 might be the D (6 bases). V lost 5 bases to trimming and J lost 4 bases, with 14 bases between them. The CDR3 has 14 amino acids. Germline-derived CDR1 and CDR2 are MNHEY and SVGEGT. The chain's CDR3 is CASSRLDSFYGYTF. The CDR3 bases are TGTGCCAGCAGTCGCCTGGACAGCTTCTATGGCTACACCTTC.

V usage is TRBV9 and J usage is TRBJ1-1; D is unclear. V shed 2 bases and J shed 0 bases, with 11 bases lying between them. The CDR3 is 15 residues long. Germline V gene lookup returns CDR1 SGDLS and CDR2 YYNGEE. The CDR3 region is CASSVSAGVNTEAFF. DNA of the CDR3: TGTGCCAGCAGCGTTTCGGCAGGTGTGAACACTGAAGCTTTCTTT.

There are many counts of this clonotype. This sequence joins TRBV28 and TRBJ2-5, with unresolved D. Trimming removed 5 bases from V and 5 bases from J, with 15 bases in between. CDR3 size: 14 residues. Germline V CDR1 and CDR2: MDHEN, SYDVKM. The CDR3: CASSPDPARETQYF. The CDR3 nucleotides are TGTGCCAGCAGTCCGGACCCGGCTCGGGAGACCCAGTACTTC.

This clonotype was recorded a few times. The CDR3 protein is CASSPRQRDSGNTIYF. The CDR3 DNA sequence: TGTGCCAGCAGTCCCAGACAAAGAGACTCTGGAAACACCATATATTTT. This chain links TRBV27 with TRBJ1-3; unclear D gene. Trimming pared 5 bases from V and 0 bases from J, leaving 14 bases between. CDR3 length equals 16 residues. CDR1 is MNHEY and CDR2 is SMNVEV in the germline V gene (reference sequence).

Comments on this clonotype: A much larger clone is a single base away; this may be a read error. The chain employs TRBV6-2 or TRBV6-3 and TRBJ1-2; 12 nucleotides agree with TRBD1. The CDR3 has 15 residues. Germline trimming cut 4 bases from V and 6 bases from J; bases unmatched to any gene: 6. CDR1 is MNHEY and CDR2 is SVGEGT in the germline V gene. The CDR3 nucleotides are TGTGCCAGCAGTTGCATCGGGACAGGGGGCGATGGCTACACCTTC. Translating it yields CASSCIGTGGDGYTF.

This clonotype has at least ten counts. V usage is TRBV5-5 and J usage is TRBJ1-5; possibly TRBD1 for D (5 bases). The CDR3 runs to 15 residues. The V gene's germline CDR1 is SGHKS and CDR2 YYEKEE (reference sequence). Trimming left V 0 bases short and J 11 bases short, with 18 bases between. DNA of the CDR3: TGTGCCAGCAGCTTGGGAGGCAGGACTCGGGGGACCCAGCATTTT. Protein sequence: CASSLGGRTRGTQHF.

This clonotype was observed a single time. The chain is built from TRBV24-1 and TRBJ2-1, with 13 bases that match TRBD2. This CDR3 spans 17 amino acids. After removal of 2 bases from V and 4 bases from J, the junction contained 4 bases not matched to a gene. The V gene's germline CDR1 is KGHDR and CDR2 SFDVKD. The CDR3 DNA is TGTGCCACCAGTGATTCGGGACTAGCGGGAATATACAATGAGCAGTTCTTC. The encoded protein is CATSDSGLAGIYNEQFF.

DNA for the CDR3: TGTGCCAGCAGCTCTCTCCCCCCTAGCTTGTACGAGCAGTACTTC. Residues: CASSSLPPSLYEQYF. The chain is built from TRBV28 and TRBJ2-7; TRBD2 is a possible D gene (5 bases). V lost 6 bases and J lost 4, with 19 bases in between. The CDR3 consists of 15 residues. CDR1 is MDHEN and CDR2 is SYDVKM in the germline V gene.

This clonotype turned up a few times. V is TRBV27 and J is TRBJ1-5; maybe TRBD1 (5 bases). The V gene lost 8 bases and the J gene lost 1 base, with 12 bases spanning the gap. Per the germline V gene, CDR1 is MNHEY and CDR2 is SMNVEV (reference sequence). CDR3 size: 14 residues. The CDR3: CASRVGGSNQPQHF. As DNA, the CDR3 is TGTGCCAGCCGCGTGGGGGGGAGCAATCAGCCCCAGCATTTT.

This clonotype appeared a few times. The V call is TRBV13, the J call TRBJ1-1, with a weak D call TRBD1 (5 bases). The CDR3 is made up of 15 amino acids. Deletions cut 3 bases from V and 10 bases from J, with 21 bases between. Germline V gene lookup returns CDR1 PRHDT and CDR2 FYEKMQ (reference sequence). The DNA for the CDR3 is TGTGCCAGCAGCTTTCTCGGACACACCAAATGGGGAGCTTTCTTT. This sequence encodes CASSFLGHTKWGAFF.

V is TRBV7-9 and J is TRBJ2-5; possible D gene TRBD2, 6 bases. Germline CDR1 is SEHNR and CDR2 is FQNEAQ (reference sequence). V was trimmed by 1 base and J by 3 bases, leaving 15 bases between them. The CDR3 has 16 residues. CDR3 coding DNA: TGTGCCAGCAGCTTAGAGGAGGGGTTTCCAAAAGAGACCCAGTACTTC. Amino acid sequence: CASSLEEGFPKETQYF.

V usage is TRBV7-2 and J usage is TRBJ1-3, with D uncertain. Germline CDR1 is SGHTA and CDR2 is FQGNSA. Trimming stripped 8 bases from V and 4 bases from J, with 9 bases between. The CDR3 sequence is 12 residues long. In DNA form, the CDR3 reads TGTGCCAGCCAGGATCTCGGAAACACCATATATTTT. It yields the protein CASQDLGNTIYF. Looking up the rest from reference TRBV7-2 and TRBJ1-3 gives the full variable domain: GAGVSQSPSNKVTEKGKDVELRCDPISGHTALYWYRQSLGQGLEFLIYFQGNSAPDKSGLPSDRFSAERTGGSVSTLTIQRTQQEDSAVYLCASQDLGNTIYFGEGSWLTVV.

The chain uses TRBV12-3 or TRBV12-4 and TRBJ2-7; 10 bases align to TRBD1. This CDR3 comprises 15 residues. V lost 5 bases, J lost 5 bases, and 9 bases stayed unmatched. CDR3 in DNA: TGTGCCAGCAGTCGCGCGGGACAGGGGATCCACGAGCAGTACTTC. It is translated as CASSRAGQGIHEQYF.